This T cell receptor (beta chain) was captured by sequencing in a study of T cells in Graves' hyperthyroidism and ophthalmopathy. Findings of the study overall: Also found in blood were most expanded thyroid clonotypes above 0.001.

The CDR3 sequence is 11 residues long. V was clipped by 8 bases and J by 2 bases, with 7 bases between them. Germline-derived CDR1 and CDR2 are MNHNS and SASEGT. Ophthalmopathy in the patients scored at least 3 on Clinical Activity Score and at least 4 on NOSPECS grade, lasting under 3 months. The PBMCs had their origin in 7.5 to 10 ml of fresh peripheral blood. Using RNA transcripts as the source, TCR beta CDR3 regions were amplified. HTBI primers drove first-round RT-PCR of the TCR CDR3. TCRdb analysed the multiplex PCR reads with MiXCR anew, one entry per CDR3 protein. Of about 400,000 distinct CDR3 sequences listed, around 15% are singletons. This clonotype was detected many times. Its antigen is not known.

The chain links TRBV6-1 to TRBJ2-7; D is unresolved. Material for sequencing was blood. The sequence was obtained from a woman aged 25 to 39 with Graves' ophthalmopathy. CDR3 coding DNA: TGTGCCAGCCGAAAGGCCTACGAGCAGTACTTC. Encoded protein: CASRKAYEQYF.